This T cell receptor beta chain was sequenced for a study of blood T cells in healthy people across ages. A second PCR, run for 7 to 11 cycles, used a sample-barcoded 5' primer plus a J-beta primer mix. A template-switch adaptor that had 12 random nucleotides put a tag on each cDNA molecule. TCRdb redid the calling of the 5' RACE reads with MiXCR, one entry per CDR3 protein. The profile shows 1.5 million to 2 million distinct CDR3 sequences, 49% of them singletons. Overall study results and limits: TCR beta diversity was tightly associated with the proportion of naive T cells. Diversity estimates drawn from one million T cells were deemed underestimates.

PBMCs were isolated at a quantity of at least 6.5 million per sample. The germline V gene has CDR1 SGHRS and CDR2 YFSETQ. The V end lost 4 bases, the J end lost 2 bases, and 19 bases lay between the germline ends. CDR3 length equals 17 residues. This clonotype showed up just a few times. What it binds is unknown. Sequencing was performed on blood. J is TRBJ2-1 and V is TRBV5-1; TRBD1 might be the D (5 bases). This TCR was sampled from a woman in her thirties or forties in good health. Here the CDR3 DNA reads TGCGCCAGCAGCCCGGCTCCCGGGTCAGGGACCTACAATGAGCAGTTCTTC. Residues: CASSPAPGSGTYNEQFF. The complete variable domain, with remaining parts taken from reference TRBV5-1 and TRBJ2-1, reads KAGVTQTPRYLIKTRGQQVTLSCSPISGHRSVSWYQQTPGQGLQFLFEYFSETQRNKGNFPGRFSGRQFSNSRSEMNVSTLELGDSALYLCASSPAPGSGTYNEQFFGPGTRLTVL.